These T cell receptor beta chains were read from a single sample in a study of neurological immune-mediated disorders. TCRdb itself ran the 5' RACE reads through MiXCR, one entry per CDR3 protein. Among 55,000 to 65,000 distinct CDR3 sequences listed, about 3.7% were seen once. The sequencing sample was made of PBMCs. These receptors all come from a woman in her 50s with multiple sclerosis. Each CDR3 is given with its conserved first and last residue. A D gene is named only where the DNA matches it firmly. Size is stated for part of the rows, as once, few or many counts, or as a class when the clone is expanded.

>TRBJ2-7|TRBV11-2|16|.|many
CASSLDGGQGPYEQYF
TGTGCCAGCAGCTTAGATGGGGGGCAGGGGCCCTACGAGCAGTACTTC
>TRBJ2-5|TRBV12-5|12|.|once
CASGLPPETQYF
TGTGCTAGTGGCCTGCCTCCGGAGACCCAGTACTTC
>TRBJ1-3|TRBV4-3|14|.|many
CASSLGGVADTIYF
TGCGCCAGCAGCCTCGGAGGTGTTGCGGACACCATATATTTT
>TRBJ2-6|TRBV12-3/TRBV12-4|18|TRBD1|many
CASSFRTGSLSGANVLTF
TGTGCCAGCAGTTTCCGGACAGGTTCCCTCTCTGGGGCCAACGTCCTGACTTTC
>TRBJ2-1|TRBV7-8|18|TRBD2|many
CASSLGAGRPGGRNEQFF
TGTGCCAGCAGCTTAGGGGCAGGCCGGCCGGGAGGGCGCAATGAGCAGTTCTTC
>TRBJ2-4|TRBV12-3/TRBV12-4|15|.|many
CASSLWGAAKNIQYF
TGTGCCAGCAGTTTATGGGGGGCTGCCAAAAACATTCAGTACTTC
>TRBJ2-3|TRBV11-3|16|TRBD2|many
CASSLAAGVGPGTQYF
TGTGCCAGCAGCTTAGCTGCGGGAGTCGGGCCAGGTACGCAGTATTTT
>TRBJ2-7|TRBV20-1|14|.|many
CSASNQRLAYEQYF
TGCAGTGCTAGTAATCAGCGCTTAGCCTACGAGCAGTACTTC
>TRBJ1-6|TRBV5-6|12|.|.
CASTQGASPLHF
TGTGCCAGCACACAAGGGGCCTCACCCCTCCACTTT
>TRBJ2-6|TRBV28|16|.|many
CASSLIRSIGANVLTF
TGTGCCAGCAGTTTAATACGGTCCATTGGGGCCAACGTCCTGACTTTC
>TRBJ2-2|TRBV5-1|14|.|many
CASRPQASAGELFF
TGCGCCAGCAGACCTCAGGCTAGCGCCGGGGAGCTGTTTTTT
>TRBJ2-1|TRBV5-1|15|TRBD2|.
CASSPEASGRGEQFF
TGCGCCAGCAGCCCGGAGGCTAGCGGGAGGGGTGAGCAGTTCTTC
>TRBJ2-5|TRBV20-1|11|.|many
CSASGQETQYF
TGCAGTGCTAGCGGCCAAGAGACCCAGTACTTC
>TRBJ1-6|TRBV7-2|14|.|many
CASSSRGSNSPLHF
TGTGCCAGCAGCTCCCGGGGATCGAATTCACCCCTCCACTTT
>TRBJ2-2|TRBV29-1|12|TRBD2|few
CSAGEGSGELFF
TGCAGCGCGGGGGAGGGGTCCGGGGAGCTGTTTTTT
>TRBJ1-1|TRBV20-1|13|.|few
CSASGKPNTEAFF
TGCAGTGCTAGTGGGAAGCCGAACACTGAAGCTTTCTTT
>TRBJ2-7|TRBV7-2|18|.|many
CASSLNGQLGSGSYEQYF
TGTGCCAGCAGCTTAAACGGCCAGCTTGGTAGCGGCTCCTACGAGCAGTACTTC
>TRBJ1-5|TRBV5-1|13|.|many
CASSLARDQPQHF
TGCGCCAGCAGCTTGGCCCGGGATCAGCCCCAGCATTTT
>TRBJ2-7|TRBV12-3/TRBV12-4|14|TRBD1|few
CASSSGTVTYEQYF
TGTGCCAGCAGCTCCGGGACAGTCACTTACGAGCAGTACTTC
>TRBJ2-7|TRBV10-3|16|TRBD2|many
CAISGYAGGSSYEQYF
TGTGCCATCAGTGGGTACGCGGGAGGCTCCTCCTACGAGCAGTACTTC
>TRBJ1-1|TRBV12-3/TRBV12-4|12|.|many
CASSLGDGKNFF
TGTGCCAGCAGTTTGGGGGACGGGAAAAATTTCTTT
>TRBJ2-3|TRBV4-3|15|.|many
CASSQERGRTDTQYF
TGCGCCAGCAGCCAAGAAAGGGGACGGACAGATACGCAGTATTTT
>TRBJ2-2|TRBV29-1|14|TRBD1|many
CSVARQGNTGELFF
TGCAGCGTTGCGAGACAGGGCAACACCGGGGAGCTGTTTTTT
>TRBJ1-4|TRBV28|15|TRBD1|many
CASSVDRGDREKLFF
TGTGCCAGCAGCGTGGACAGGGGTGACCGGGAAAAACTGTTTTTT
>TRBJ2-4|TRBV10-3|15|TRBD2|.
CAISLGLAGRDIQYF
TGTGCCATCAGTCTAGGACTAGCGGGACGGGACATTCAGTACTTC
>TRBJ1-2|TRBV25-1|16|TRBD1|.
CASSEYGTGGVNGYTF
TGTGCCAGCAGTGAATATGGGACAGGGGGCGTGAATGGCTACACCTTC
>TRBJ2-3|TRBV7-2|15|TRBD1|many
CASSLKGAGTDTQYF
TGTGCCAGCAGCTTAAAGGGGGCCGGCACAGATACGCAGTATTTT
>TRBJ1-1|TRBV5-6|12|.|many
CASSFGGTEAFF
TGTGCCAGCAGCTTCGGGGGGACTGAAGCTTTCTTT
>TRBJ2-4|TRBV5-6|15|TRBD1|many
CASSPVQGAGNIQYF
TGTGCCAGCAGCCCAGTACAGGGGGCTGGAAACATTCAGTACTTC
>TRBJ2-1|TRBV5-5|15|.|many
CASSLAAGSLHEQFF
TGTGCCAGCAGCTTGGCAGCAGGGTCACTCCATGAGCAGTTCTTC
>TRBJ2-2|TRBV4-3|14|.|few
CASSQSWQGGELFF
TGCGCCAGCAGCCAAAGTTGGCAGGGCGGGGAGCTGTTTTTT
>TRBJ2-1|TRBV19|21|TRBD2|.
CASSIFSRRTSGRAAYNEQFF
TGTGCCAGTAGTATCTTTAGCCGGCGGACTAGCGGGAGGGCCGCCTACAATGAGCAGTTCTTC
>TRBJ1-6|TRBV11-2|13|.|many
CASSLGLRESLNF
TGTGCCAGCAGCTTAGGCCTCAGGGAGTCTCTCAACTTT
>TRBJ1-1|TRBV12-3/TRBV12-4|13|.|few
CASSLTGYTEAFF
TGTGCCAGCAGCCTGACCGGGTACACTGAAGCTTTCTTT
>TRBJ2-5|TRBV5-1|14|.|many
CASSILGQQETQYF
TGCGCCAGCAGCATCCTAGGACAACAAGAGACCCAGTACTTC
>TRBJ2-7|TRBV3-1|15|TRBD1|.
CASSQSYRGLYEQYF
TGTGCCAGCAGCCAGTCGTACAGGGGGCTATACGAGCAGTACTTC
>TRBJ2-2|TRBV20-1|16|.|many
CSARVPGRTSGGELFF
TGCAGTGCTAGAGTACCTGGGAGGACAAGCGGCGGGGAGCTGTTTTTT
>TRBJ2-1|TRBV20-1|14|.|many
CSAQLGSSYNEQFF
TGCAGTGCTCAGTTGGGTAGCTCCTACAATGAGCAGTTCTTC
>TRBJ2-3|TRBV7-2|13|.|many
CASSFLVQDTQYF
TGTGCCAGCAGCTTTCTAGTCCAAGATACGCAGTATTTT
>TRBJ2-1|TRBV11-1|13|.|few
CASSLGRNNEQFF
TGTGCCAGCAGCTTAGGGCGCAACAATGAGCAGTTCTTC
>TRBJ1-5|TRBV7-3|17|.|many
CASSLRGPRGRNQPQHF
TGTGCCAGCAGCTTAAGGGGCCCCAGGGGCCGCAATCAGCCCCAGCATTTT
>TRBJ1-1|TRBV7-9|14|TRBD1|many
CASSLIQGDTEAFF
TGTGCCAGCAGCTTAATCCAGGGGGACACTGAAGCTTTCTTT
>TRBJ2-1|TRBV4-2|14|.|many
CASSQDVGPNEQFF
TGTGCCAGCAGCCAAGATGTCGGGCCCAATGAGCAGTTCTTC
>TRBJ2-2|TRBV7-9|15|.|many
CASSSPTRSPGELFF
TGTGCCAGCAGCTCGCCCACGAGGAGTCCCGGGGAGCTGTTTTTT
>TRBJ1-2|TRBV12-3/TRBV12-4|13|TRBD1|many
CASSADRVHGYTF
TGTGCCAGCAGCGCCGACAGGGTGCATGGCTACACCTTC
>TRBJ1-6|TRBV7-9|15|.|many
CASSLDFGRDSPLHF
TGTGCCAGCAGCTTAGATTTCGGTAGGGATTCACCCCTCCACTTT
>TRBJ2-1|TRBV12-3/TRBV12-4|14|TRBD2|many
CASSLSGVYNEQFF
TGTGCCAGCAGTTTAAGCGGGGTTTACAATGAGCAGTTCTTC
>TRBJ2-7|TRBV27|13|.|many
CASSPSGTYEQYF
TGTGCCAGCAGTCCCTCGGGAACCTACGAGCAGTACTTC
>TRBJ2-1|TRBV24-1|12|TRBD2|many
CASGRGPNEQFF
TGTGCCTCGGGGAGGGGACCTAATGAGCAGTTCTTC
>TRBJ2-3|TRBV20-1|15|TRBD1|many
CSARERQGPTDTQYF
TGCAGTGCTAGAGAACGACAGGGGCCCACAGATACGCAGTATTTT
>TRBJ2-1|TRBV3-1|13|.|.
CASSNRVRNEQFF
TGTGCCAGCAGCAACAGGGTTCGGAATGAGCAGTTCTTC
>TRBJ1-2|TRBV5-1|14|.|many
CASSPYTVEYGYTF
TGCGCCAGCAGCCCATACACCGTAGAATATGGCTACACCTTC
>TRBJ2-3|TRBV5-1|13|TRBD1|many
CASSGTGRDTQYF
TGCGCCAGCTCCGGGACAGGGAGAGATACGCAGTATTTT
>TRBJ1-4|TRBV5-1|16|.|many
CASSLERTELFEKLFF
TGCGCCAGCAGCTTGGAGAGGACCGAATTGTTCGAAAAACTGTTTTTT